Ten or more counts support the clone carrying this T cell receptor (beta chain). TCRdb reanalysed the RT-PCR reads using MiXCR and keeps one entry per CDR3 protein. The table lists about 160,000 distinct CDR3 sequences, around 9.9% of them singletons. This sample is part of a study of response to subunit inactivated influenza vaccine. This receptor was obtained from a man aged 50-60 years who received an inactivated influenza vaccine. Material: non-naive T cells sorted from PBMCs, obtained 45 days after vaccination.

Written as DNA, the CDR3 is TGCGCCAGCAGCTTAACGGCTTCTGGGGCCAACGTCCTGACTTTC. It yields the protein CASSLTASGANVLTF. The chain has TRBV5-1 and TRBJ2-6; D unresolved. Germline V gene lookup returns CDR1 SGHRS and CDR2 YFSETQ. V lost 2 bases, J lost 1 base, and 7 bases lay in between. The CDR3 is made up of 15 amino acids.